This T cell receptor beta chain was sequenced for a study of CD8+ T cells in alopecia areata. Overall study context: The duration of tofacitinib was 6 to 18 months, with 6 months off drug afterward.

Notes on this clone: The antigen is not known.

Individuals with alopecia areata gave both lesional scalp punch biopsies and peripheral blood for collection. The study's findings and limits: Mouse data revealed clearer TCR sharing than patient data did, a gap possibly tied to HLA. Clonality was higher in lesional than normal scalp, especially in alopecia totalis/universalis.

Germline lookup yields CDR1 GTSNPN and CDR2 SVGIG (reference sequence). The CDR3 is 14 residues long. The V segment lost 7 bases and the J segment 10 bases; nucleotides outside the gene matches: 14. Reverse transcription of extracted RNA yielded cDNA, which provided the sequencing template. The data were produced by immunoSEQ multiplex PCR, yet TCRdb's version contains in-frame clones alone and is incomplete. The sample carries roughly 250,000 clones, 67% recorded once. The material was CD4+ T cells sorted from blood, obtained at week 0. This clonotype was sampled from a human donor with alopecia areata. This chain uses TRBV30 with TRBJ2-3, with 10 bases that match TRBD1. The CDR3 DNA follows: TGTGCCTTCAGGGCCGTTGGACAGGGGGATCCGCAGTATTTT. Translating it yields CAFRAVGQGDPQYF.